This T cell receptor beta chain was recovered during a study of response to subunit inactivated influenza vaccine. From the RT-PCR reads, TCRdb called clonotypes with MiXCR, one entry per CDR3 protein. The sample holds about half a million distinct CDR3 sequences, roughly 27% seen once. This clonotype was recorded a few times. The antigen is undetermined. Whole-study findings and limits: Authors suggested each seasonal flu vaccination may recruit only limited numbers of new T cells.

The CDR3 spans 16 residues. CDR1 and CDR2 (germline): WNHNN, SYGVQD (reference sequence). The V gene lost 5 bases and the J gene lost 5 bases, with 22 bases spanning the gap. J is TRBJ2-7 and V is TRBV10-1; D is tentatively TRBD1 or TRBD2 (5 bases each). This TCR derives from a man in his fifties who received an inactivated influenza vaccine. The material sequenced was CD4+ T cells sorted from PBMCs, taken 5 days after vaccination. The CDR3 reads CASSPTTGTGLDEQYF. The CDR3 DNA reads TGCGCCAGCAGTCCGACTACCGGGACCGGGCTAGACGAGCAGTACTTC.